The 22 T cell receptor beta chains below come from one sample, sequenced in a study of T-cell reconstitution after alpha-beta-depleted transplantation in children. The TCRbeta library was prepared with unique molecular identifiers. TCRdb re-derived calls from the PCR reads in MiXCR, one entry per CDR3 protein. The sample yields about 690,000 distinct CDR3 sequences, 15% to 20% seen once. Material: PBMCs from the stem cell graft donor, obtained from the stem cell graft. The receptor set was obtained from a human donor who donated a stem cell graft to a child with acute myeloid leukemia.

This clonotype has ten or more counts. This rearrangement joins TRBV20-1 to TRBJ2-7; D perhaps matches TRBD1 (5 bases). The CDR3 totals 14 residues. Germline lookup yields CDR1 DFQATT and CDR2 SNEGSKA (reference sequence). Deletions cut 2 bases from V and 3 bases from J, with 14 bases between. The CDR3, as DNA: TGCAGTGCTAGAACTGGACAAGCCCTCTACGAGCAGTACGTC. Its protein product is CSARTGQALYEQYV.

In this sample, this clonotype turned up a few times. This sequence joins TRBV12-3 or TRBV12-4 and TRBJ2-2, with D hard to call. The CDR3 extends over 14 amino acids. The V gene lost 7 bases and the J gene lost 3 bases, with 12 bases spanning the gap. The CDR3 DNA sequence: TGTGCCAGCAAGCTGAACGATGACACCGGGGAGCTGTTTTTT. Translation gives CASKLNDDTGELFF.

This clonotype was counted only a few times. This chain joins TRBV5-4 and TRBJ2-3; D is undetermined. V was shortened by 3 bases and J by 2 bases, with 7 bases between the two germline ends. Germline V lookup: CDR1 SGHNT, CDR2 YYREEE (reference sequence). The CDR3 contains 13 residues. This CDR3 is CASSSGLTDTQYF. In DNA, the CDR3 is TGTGCCAGCAGCTCGGGCCTCACAGATACGCAGTATTTT.

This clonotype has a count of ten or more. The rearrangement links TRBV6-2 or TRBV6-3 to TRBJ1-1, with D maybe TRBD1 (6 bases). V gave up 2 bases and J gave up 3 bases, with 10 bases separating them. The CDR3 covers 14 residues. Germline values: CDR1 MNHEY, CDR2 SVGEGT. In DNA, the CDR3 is TGTGCCAGCAGTTACACAGGGTCGGACACTGAAGCTTTCTTT. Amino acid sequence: CASSYTGSDTEAFF.

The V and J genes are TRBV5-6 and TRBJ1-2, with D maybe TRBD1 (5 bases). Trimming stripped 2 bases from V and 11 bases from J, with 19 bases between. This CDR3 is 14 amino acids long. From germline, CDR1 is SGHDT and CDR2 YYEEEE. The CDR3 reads CASSLKGARPYYTF. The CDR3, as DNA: TGTGCCAGCAGCTTAAAAGGGGCCAGGCCTTATTACACCTTC.

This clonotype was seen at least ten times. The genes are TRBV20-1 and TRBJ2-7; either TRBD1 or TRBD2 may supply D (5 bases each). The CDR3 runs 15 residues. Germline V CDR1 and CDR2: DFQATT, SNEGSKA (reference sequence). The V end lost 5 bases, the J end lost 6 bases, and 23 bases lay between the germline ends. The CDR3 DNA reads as TGCAGTGCTCCGGGACCTTCCAAGGTGGGAGCCGAGCAGTACGTC. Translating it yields CSAPGPSKVGAEQYV.

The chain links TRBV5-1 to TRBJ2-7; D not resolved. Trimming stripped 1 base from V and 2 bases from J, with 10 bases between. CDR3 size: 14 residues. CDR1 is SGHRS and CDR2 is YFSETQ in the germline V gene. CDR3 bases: TGCGCCAGCAGCTTGTCGGACCCGACCTACGAGCAGTACGTC. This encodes CASSLSDPTYEQYV.

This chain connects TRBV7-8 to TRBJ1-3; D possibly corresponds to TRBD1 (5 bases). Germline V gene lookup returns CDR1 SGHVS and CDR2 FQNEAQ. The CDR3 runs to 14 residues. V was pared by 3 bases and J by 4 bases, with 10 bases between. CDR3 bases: TGTGCCAGCAGCTTTGGGGCTATGGGAAACACCATATATTTT. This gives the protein CASSFGAMGNTIYF. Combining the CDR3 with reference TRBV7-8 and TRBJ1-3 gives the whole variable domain GAGVSQSPRYKVAKRGQDVALRCDPISGHVSLFWYQQALGQGPEFLTYFQNEAQLDKSGLPSDRFFAERPEGSVSTLKIQRTQQEDSAVYLCASSFGAMGNTIYFGEGSWLTVV.

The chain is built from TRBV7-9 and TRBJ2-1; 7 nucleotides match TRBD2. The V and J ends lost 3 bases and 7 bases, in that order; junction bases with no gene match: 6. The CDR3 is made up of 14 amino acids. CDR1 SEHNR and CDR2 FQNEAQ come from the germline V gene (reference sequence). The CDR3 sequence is CASSFLTSLNEQFF. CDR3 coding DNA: TGTGCCAGCAGCTTCTTGACTAGCCTTAATGAGCAGTTCTTC.

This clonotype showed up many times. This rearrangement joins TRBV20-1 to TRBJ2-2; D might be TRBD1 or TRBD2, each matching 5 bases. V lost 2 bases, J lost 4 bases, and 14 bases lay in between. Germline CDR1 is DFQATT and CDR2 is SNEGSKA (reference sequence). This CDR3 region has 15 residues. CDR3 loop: CSARIPGRSTGELFF. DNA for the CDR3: TGCAGTGCTAGAATTCCAGGGAGAAGCACCGGGGAGCTGTTTTTT.

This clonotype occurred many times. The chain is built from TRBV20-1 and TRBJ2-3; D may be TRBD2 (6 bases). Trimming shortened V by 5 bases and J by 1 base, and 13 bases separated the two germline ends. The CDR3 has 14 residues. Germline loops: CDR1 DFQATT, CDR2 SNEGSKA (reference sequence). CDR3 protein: CSAYTSFGTDTQYF. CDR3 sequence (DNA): TGCAGTGCTTACACTAGCTTCGGCACAGATACGCAGTATTTT.

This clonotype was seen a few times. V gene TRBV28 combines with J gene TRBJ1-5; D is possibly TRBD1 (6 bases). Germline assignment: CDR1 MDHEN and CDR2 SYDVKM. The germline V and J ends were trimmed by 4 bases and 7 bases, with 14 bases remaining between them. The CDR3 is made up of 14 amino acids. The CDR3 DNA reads TGTGCCAGCAGTTCCAGGGGTAGTAGGCAGCCCCAGCATTTT. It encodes CASSSRGSRQPQHF.

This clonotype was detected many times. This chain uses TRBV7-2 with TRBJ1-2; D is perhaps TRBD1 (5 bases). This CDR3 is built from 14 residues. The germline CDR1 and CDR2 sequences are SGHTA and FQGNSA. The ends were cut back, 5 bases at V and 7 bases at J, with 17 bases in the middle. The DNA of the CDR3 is TGTGCCAGCAGCCCTACATCGTTGGGGGGTGGCTACACCTTC. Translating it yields CASSPTSLGGGYTF.

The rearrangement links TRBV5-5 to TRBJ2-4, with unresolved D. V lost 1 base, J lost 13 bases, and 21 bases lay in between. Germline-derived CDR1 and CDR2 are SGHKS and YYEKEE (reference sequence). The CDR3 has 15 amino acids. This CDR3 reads CASSLIPSPVTRQYF. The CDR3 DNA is TGTGCCAGCAGCTTGATCCCCTCGCCTGTTACCCGACAGTACTTC.

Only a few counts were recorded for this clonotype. DNA of the CDR3: TGTGCCAGCAGTTTAGAGGGGAGGATAGCCAAAAACATTCAGTACTTC. Its protein is CASSLEGRIAKNIQYF. The chain is built from TRBV12-3 or TRBV12-4 and TRBJ2-4; D is perhaps TRBD2 (6 bases). CDR3 length equals 16 residues. Trimming cost V 1 base and J 0 bases, with 10 bases left between them.

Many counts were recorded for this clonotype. The CDR3 DNA sequence: TGTGCCAGCAGCTCTTCCACCAACACTGAAGCTTTCTTT. Translated, it gives CASSSSTNTEAFF. V and J are TRBV7-9 and TRBJ1-1; no definite D call. The CDR3 is 13 amino acids. CDR1 and CDR2 from the germline V gene are SEHNR and FQNEAQ (reference sequence). Trimming removed 4 bases from V and 2 bases from J, with 8 bases in between.

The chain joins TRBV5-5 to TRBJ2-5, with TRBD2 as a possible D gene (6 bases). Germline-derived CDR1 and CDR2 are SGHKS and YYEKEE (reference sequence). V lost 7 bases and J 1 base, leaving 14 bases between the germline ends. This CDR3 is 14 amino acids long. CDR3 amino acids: CASRPGALQETQYF. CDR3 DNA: TGTGCCAGCCGACCGGGAGCACTCCAAGAGACCCAGTACTTC.

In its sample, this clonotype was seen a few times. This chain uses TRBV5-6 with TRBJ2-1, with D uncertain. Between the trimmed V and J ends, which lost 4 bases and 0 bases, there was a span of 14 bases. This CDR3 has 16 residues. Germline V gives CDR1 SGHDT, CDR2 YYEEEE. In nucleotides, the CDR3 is TGTGCCAGCAGCCCGACCAATATTGCCTCCTACAATGAGCAGTTCTTC. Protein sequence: CASSPTNIASYNEQFF.

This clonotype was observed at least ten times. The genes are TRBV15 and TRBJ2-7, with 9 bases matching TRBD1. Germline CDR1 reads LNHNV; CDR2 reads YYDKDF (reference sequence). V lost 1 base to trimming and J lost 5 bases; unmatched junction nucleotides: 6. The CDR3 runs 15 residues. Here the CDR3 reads CATSRVRGTGNEQYV. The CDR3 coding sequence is TGTGCCACCAGCAGAGTTAGAGGGACAGGGAACGAGCAGTACGTC.

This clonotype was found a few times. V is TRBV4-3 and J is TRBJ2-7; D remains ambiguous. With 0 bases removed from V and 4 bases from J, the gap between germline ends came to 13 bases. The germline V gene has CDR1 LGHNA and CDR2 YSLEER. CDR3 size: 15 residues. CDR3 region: CASSQDLLNPYEQYF. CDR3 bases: TGCGCCAGCAGCCAAGACCTACTGAACCCGTACGAGCAGTACTTC.

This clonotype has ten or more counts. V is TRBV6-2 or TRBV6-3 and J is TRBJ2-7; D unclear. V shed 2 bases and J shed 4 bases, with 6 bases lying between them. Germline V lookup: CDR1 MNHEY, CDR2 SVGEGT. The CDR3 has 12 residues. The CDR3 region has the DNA TGTGCCAGCAGTTACGCCGTGTACGAGCAGTACTTC. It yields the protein CASSYAVYEQYF.

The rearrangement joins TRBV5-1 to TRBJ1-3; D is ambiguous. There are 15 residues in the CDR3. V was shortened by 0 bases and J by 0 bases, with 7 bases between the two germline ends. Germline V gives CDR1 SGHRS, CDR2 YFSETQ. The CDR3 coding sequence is TGCGCCAGCAGCTTGGAGCCGAGCTCTGGAAACACCATATATTTT. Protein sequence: CASSLEPSSGNTIYF.